A single count supports the clone carrying this T cell receptor (beta chain). Its specificity is not known. Clones were read by immunoSEQ multiplex PCR, and TCRdb kept only the in-frame ones, dropping some. Counted here are around 1.4 million clones, around 98.5% occurring once; the ten biggest clones make up about 0.34%. The sample comes from a study of shared clonotypes between healthy human individuals. The CDR3 runs to 15 residues. Germline CDR1 and CDR2: KGHSH and LQKENI. V lost 3 bases to trimming and J lost 3 bases; unmatched junction nucleotides: 8. General study results and limits: Lower generation probabilities were found for non-shared clonotypes than for those shared by all four donors. Between several donors, naive CD4 clonotypes were shared at a level of about 5%.

The receptor was derived from a man aged 25 to 40 in good health. Sequenced input: naive CD4+ T cells sorted from blood. The subset was: CD45RA+ positively selected. The V call is TRBV18, the J call TRBJ2-7; the match to TRBD1 covers 7 bases. CDR3 protein: CASSPRGQVNYEQYF. The CDR3 DNA is TGTGCCAGCTCACCCCGCGGACAGGTGAACTACGAGCAGTACTTC.